This TCR beta chain is drawn from a study of cytomegalovirus exposure and HLA in healthy donors. Study in general: A prior analysis found about 110 million unique TCR beta sequences from around 180 million T cells. The study's findings and limits: Later analysis suggested links between common viral pathogens and several top significant clusters. The authors later found most CMV-associated TCR beta chains appeared HLA-restricted.

This clone was detected a few times. Its matching antigen is unknown. Though probably carrying unrecorded immune exposures, donors were nominally healthy at sampling. The PCR contained 60 Vbeta and 13 Jbeta primers. Using immunoSEQ multiplex PCR, the repertoire was profiled, and TCRdb retains in-frame clones only, with some absent. The sample includes around 200,000 clones, around four fifths of them seen just once. The V gene's germline CDR1 is MNHEY and CDR2 SVGAGI. The CDR3 runs 14 residues. Deletions cut 0 bases from V and 7 bases from J, with 12 bases between. This TCR derives from a woman between 50 and 59 years old in good health and CMV-seropositive. V is TRBV6-5 and J is TRBJ1-2, with a possible D match to TRBD1 (6 bases). The sample taken for sequencing was PBMCs. CDR3 in amino acids: CASSYSQGISGYTF. CDR3 DNA: TGTGCCAGCAGTTACTCACAGGGAATCTCTGGCTACACCTTC.